The 32 T cell receptor beta chains in this list originate from one sample, sequenced in a study of T-cell memory formation after mild COVID-19. TCRdb re-derived calls from the 5' RACE reads in MiXCR, one entry per CDR3 protein. The table records around 300,000 distinct CDR3 sequences, around 13% of them present only once. Sequencing input: PBMCs or a T cell subset sorted from them (not recorded which). These receptors were collected from a man aged 18 to 29 who had mild COVID-19 (a few samples of this study predate the infection). Cell type and time point are not known.

This clonotype was seen more than once but under ten times. This chain joins TRBV18 and TRBJ2-7, with unresolved D. Trimming removed 3 bases from V and 4 bases from J, with 16 bases in between. The germline CDR1 and CDR2 sequences are KGHSH and LQKENI. The CDR3 extends over 15 amino acids. The CDR3 reads CASSPGSKMGYEQYF. DNA for the CDR3: TGTGCCAGCTCACCGGGGTCAAAAATGGGATACGAGCAGTACTTC.

This clonotype was detected only a few times. The chain uses TRBV18 and TRBJ2-4; 9 bases are shared with TRBD1. In germline, CDR1 is KGHSH, CDR2 LQKENI. CDR3 length equals 14 residues. Trimming at V came to 6 bases and at J to 8 bases, leaving 8 bases not matched to a gene. The CDR3 loop is CASSGTGLKDIQYF. The CDR3 DNA reads as TGTGCCAGCTCGGGGACAGGGTTAAAGGACATTCAGTACTTC.

This clonotype was counted a few times. The rearrangement joins TRBV7-2 to TRBJ2-1; 10 nucleotides line up with TRBD2. Looked up from germline, CDR1 is SGHTA and CDR2 is FQGNSA. The CDR3 loop spans 17 amino acids. V lost 1 base to trimming and J lost 4 bases; unmatched junction nucleotides: 7. For the CDR3, the DNA is TGTGCCAGCAGCTTAGGCCTTACTAGCGGGGCATACAATGAGCAGTTCTTC. Translation: CASSLGLTSGAYNEQFF.

The J gene is TRBJ1-1, the V gene TRBV5-1, with D hard to call. The germline V and J ends were trimmed by 0 bases and 5 bases, with 8 bases remaining between them. CDR3 length: 13 residues. The germline CDR1 and CDR2 sequences are SGHRS and YFSETQ. The CDR3 coding sequence is TGCGCCAGCAGCTTGGCCGCGGCGACTGAAGCTTTCTTT. It yields the protein CASSLAAATEAFF.

The chain employs TRBV19 and TRBJ2-7; perhaps TRBD2 as D (5 bases). The CDR3 is made up of 13 amino acids. Between the trimmed V and J ends, which lost 2 bases and 5 bases, there was a span of 10 bases. Germline lookup yields CDR1 LNHDA and CDR2 SQIVND (reference sequence). The CDR3 sequence is CASSIRLRDEQYF. DNA for the CDR3: TGTGCCAGTAGTATAAGGCTGCGGGACGAGCAGTACTTC.

At least ten counts were recorded for this clonotype. This chain joins TRBV6-5 and TRBJ2-3, with D possibly being TRBD2 (5 bases). Germline values: CDR1 MNHEY, CDR2 SVGAGI. The CDR3 sequence is 15 residues long. V shed 0 bases and J shed 0 bases, with 7 bases lying between them. The CDR3 reads CASSYSGSSTDTQYF. CDR3 DNA sequence: TGTGCCAGCAGTTACTCGGGGAGCAGCACAGATACGCAGTATTTT.

Ten or more counts support this clonotype. The J gene is TRBJ1-4, the V gene TRBV5-5; possibly TRBD1 for D (6 bases). Trimming shortened V by 0 bases and J by 6 bases, and 15 bases separated the two germline ends. The CDR3 extends over 16 amino acids. Germline V gene data show CDR1 as SGHKS and CDR2 as YYEKEE (reference sequence). In nucleotides, the CDR3 is TGTGCCAGCAGCTTGGCTCCAGGCAGGGGTGATGAAAAACTGTTTTTT. Encoded protein: CASSLAPGRGDEKLFF. The full variable domain, in which reference TRBV5-5 and TRBJ1-4 provide the parts outside the CDR3, is DAGVTQSPTHLIKTRGQQVTLRCSPISGHKSVSWYQQVLGQGPQFIFQYYEKEERGRGNFPDRFSARQFPNYSSELNVNALLLGDSALYLCASSLAPGRGDEKLFFGSGTQLSVL.

This clonotype was recorded many times. The J gene is TRBJ2-3, the V gene TRBV5-1; no firm D call. CDR3 length: 15 amino acids. Trimming removed 4 bases from V and 4 bases from J, with 16 bases in between. Germline V gene lookup returns CDR1 SGHRS and CDR2 YFSETQ. As DNA, the CDR3 is TGCGCCAGCAGCCTGATTAGCTCTCCCCCAGATACGCAGTATTTT. Protein product: CASSLISSPPDTQYF.

The chain joins TRBV6-2 or TRBV6-3 to TRBJ2-3; maybe TRBD1 (6 bases). The CDR3 length is 14 residues. Germline values: CDR1 MNHEY, CDR2 SVGEGT. Trimming removed 6 bases at V and 9 bases at J, with 19 bases between. CDR3 coding DNA: TGTGCCAGCAGCGGGACATCCCGTCCGGGGACGCAGTATTTT. As protein: CASSGTSRPGTQYF.

This chain connects TRBV9 to TRBJ1-3; the D gene is possibly TRBD1 (5 bases). V lost 3 bases and J 2 bases, leaving 15 bases between the germline ends. Germline values: CDR1 SGDLS, CDR2 YYNGEE. CDR3 length: 16 amino acids. The CDR3 here is CASSGRMGVTGNTIYF. For the CDR3, the DNA is TGTGCCAGCAGCGGGAGAATGGGGGTCACTGGAAACACCATATATTTT. Together with reference TRBV9 and TRBJ1-3, the CDR3 gives the full variable domain: DSGVTQTPKHLITATGQRVTLRCSPRSGDLSVYWYQQSLDQGLQFLIQYYNGEERAKGNILERFSAQQFPDLHSELNLSSLELGDSALYFCASSGRMGVTGNTIYFGEGSWLTVV.

The chain has TRBV30 and TRBJ2-7; perhaps TRBD2 as D (6 bases). The CDR3 spans 12 residues. Germline V CDR1 and CDR2: GTSNPN, SVGIG (reference sequence). Trimming cost V 4 bases and J 6 bases, with 13 bases left between them. CDR3: CAWTEGTTEQYF. CDR3 in DNA: TGTGCCTGGACGGAGGGGACGACCGAGCAGTACTTC.

The sample holds a few counts of this clonotype. The CDR3 sequence: CASSPFDLRQETQYF. The CDR3 DNA sequence: TGTGCCAGCTCACCCTTCGATCTCCGTCAAGAGACCCAGTACTTC. The rearrangement links TRBV18 to TRBJ2-5, with unresolved D. Trimming cost V 3 bases and J 2 bases, with 13 bases left between them. Germline loops: CDR1 KGHSH, CDR2 LQKENI. There are 15 residues in the CDR3.

This rearrangement joins TRBV20-1 to TRBJ2-3, with D perhaps matching TRBD1 or TRBD2 (5 bases each). V lost 1 base to trimming and J lost 5 bases, with 19 bases between them. The CDR3 spans 16 residues. The germline V gene has CDR1 DFQATT and CDR2 SNEGSKA (reference sequence). The CDR3 DNA reads TGCAGTGCTAGAGGGGGGTATCTGGCGGTCGGAGATACGCAGTATTTT. Translated: CSARGGYLAVGDTQYF.

This clonotype has just a few counts. This chain connects TRBV29-1 to TRBJ1-1; D is unclear. The CDR3 is 10 amino acids. The germline gives CDR1 SQVTM, CDR2 ANQGSEA. V gave up 6 bases and J gave up 10 bases, with 12 bases separating them. The CDR3, as DNA: TGCAGCGTAAATTATCCCTCAGCTTTCTTT. This codes for CSVNYPSAFF.

This clonotype turned up a few times. The chain employs TRBV30 and TRBJ2-7; D not resolved. Trimming removed 4 bases from V and 2 bases from J, with 9 bases in between. Germline CDR1 is GTSNPN and CDR2 is SVGIG (reference sequence). The CDR3 totals 12 residues. The CDR3 is CAWITGPYEQYF. CDR3 in DNA: TGTGCCTGGATCACGGGCCCCTACGAGCAGTACTTC. Full variable domain (outside the CDR3, taken from reference TRBV30 and TRBJ2-7): SQTIHQWPATLVQPVGSPLSLECTVEGTSNPNLYWYRQAAGRGLQLLFYSVGIGQISSEVPQNLSASRPQDRQFILSSKKLLLSDSGFYLCAWITGPYEQYFGPGTRLTVT.

The rearrangement uses TRBV6-6 and TRBJ2-7; D gene unclear. The V gene lost 5 bases and the J gene lost 8 bases, with 13 bases spanning the gap. The CDR3 has 12 residues. Germline-derived CDR1 and CDR2 are MNHNY and SVGAGI (reference sequence). The CDR3 loop is CASSATLRKQYF. The CDR3 DNA follows: TGTGCCAGCAGTGCAACTCTACGCAAGCAGTACTTC.

The chain uses TRBV11-2 and TRBJ2-3, with a weak D call TRBD2 (5 bases). The CDR3 is 13 residues long. The V gene lost 3 bases and the J gene lost 6 bases, with 10 bases spanning the gap. Germline CDR1 is SGHAT and CDR2 is FQNNGV. The CDR3 coding sequence is TGTGCCAGCAGCTTCACAACGGGGGATACGCAGTATTTT. Translated, it gives CASSFTTGDTQYF. The full variable domain, in which reference TRBV11-2 and TRBJ2-3 provide the parts outside the CDR3, is EAGVAQSPRYKIIEKRQSVAFWCNPISGHATLYWYQQILGQGPKLLIQFQNNGVVDDSQLPKDRFSAERLKGVDSTLKIQPAKLEDSAVYLCASSFTTGDTQYFGPGTRLTVL.

About this clonotype itself: One junction end does not reproduce the germline sequence, and a read error may be involved. This sequence joins TRBV7-2 and TRBJ2-3, with TRBD2 matching over 14 bases. From germline, CDR1 is SGHTA and CDR2 FQGNSA. This CDR3 comprises 16 residues. In DNA form, the CDR3 reads TGTGCCAGCAGCCAATTGGCCGGGACTAGCGGGGGAAGCCCAGGTTTT. This codes for CASSQLAGTSGGSPGF. The entire variable domain, with the rest obtained from reference TRBV7-2 and TRBJ2-3, is as follows: GAGVSQSPSNKVTEKGKDVELRCDPISGHTALYWYRQSLGQGLEFLIYFQGNSAPDKSGLPSDRFSAERTGGSVSTLTIQRTQQEDSAVYLCASSQLAGTSGGSPGFGPGTRLTVL.

The sample holds many counts of this clonotype. The V gene is TRBV7-2, the J gene TRBJ2-5, with a tentative D call TRBD2 (5 bases). Trimming cost V 5 bases and J 9 bases, with 22 bases left between them. This CDR3 has 15 residues. Germline V gene sequence: CDR1 SGHTA, CDR2 FQGNSA. The CDR3 DNA reads TGTGCCAGCAGCCGTCCCGAAGGACTGCCCCGGGCCCAGTACTTC. It encodes CASSRPEGLPRAQYF.

This chain joins TRBV7-2 and TRBJ1-5; the D gene is possibly TRBD1 (5 bases). Germline V gene lookup returns CDR1 SGHTA and CDR2 FQGNSA. The V end was cut by 1 base, the J end by 1 base, with 11 bases between. The CDR3 runs to 16 residues. In DNA, the CDR3 is TGTGCCAGCAGCTTAGGGCAGGGTACCAGCAATCAGCCCCAGCATTTT. Its translation: CASSLGQGTSNQPQHF.

The rearrangement uses TRBV12-3 or TRBV12-4 and TRBJ1-2; possible D gene TRBD1, 5 bases. CDR3 length equals 12 residues. The germline V and J ends were trimmed by 7 bases and 8 bases, with 14 bases remaining between them. The CDR3 spells CASNFQGGGYTF. CDR3 coding DNA: TGTGCCAGCAATTTCCAGGGAGGCGGCTACACCTTC.

This sequence joins TRBV2 and TRBJ2-3; D unclear. The CDR3 is 10 residues long. Germline assignment: CDR1 SNHLY and CDR2 FYNNEI. V lost 6 bases and J 4 bases, leaving 2 bases between the germline ends. The CDR3 protein is CASRADTQYF. Written as DNA, the CDR3 is TGTGCCAGCAGGGCAGATACGCAGTATTTT.

The chain employs TRBV7-6 and TRBJ2-5; D gene unclear. V lost 1 base and J lost 3, with 9 bases in between. Germline loops: CDR1 SGHVS, CDR2 FNYEAQ. This CDR3 spans 14 amino acids. The CDR3 sequence: CASSLGVLEETQYF. Here the CDR3 DNA reads TGTGCCAGCAGCTTAGGTGTTCTGGAAGAGACCCAGTACTTC. The variable domain in full, completed from reference TRBV7-6 and TRBJ2-5, reads GAGVSQSPRYKVTKRGQDVALRCDPISGHVSLYWYRQALGQGPEFLTYFNYEAQQDKSGLPNDRFSAERPEGSISTLTIQRTEQRDSAMYRCASSLGVLEETQYFGPGTRLLVL.

This clonotype has a handful of counts. V gene TRBV6-5 combines with J gene TRBJ1-2; D is undetermined. V lost 0 bases to trimming and J lost 8 bases, with 16 bases between them. Per germline, CDR1 MNHEY and CDR2 SVGAGI. The CDR3 is made up of 15 amino acids. The CDR3 region is CASSYSFNLAYGYTF. The CDR3 DNA is TGTGCCAGCAGTTACTCCTTCAATTTGGCATACGGCTACACCTTC.

The table lists this clonotype with many counts. The rearrangement links TRBV4-2 to TRBJ1-4, with a possible D match to TRBD1 (6 bases). The CDR3 consists of 15 residues. Looked up from germline, CDR1 is LGHNA and CDR2 is YNFKEQ. V dropped 4 bases and J dropped 2 bases, with 11 bases sitting between them. The CDR3 is CASSPLQGTNEKLFF. In nucleotides, the CDR3 is TGTGCCAGCAGCCCTTTACAGGGCACTAATGAAAAACTGTTTTTT.

The chain joins TRBV7-8 to TRBJ2-5; D gene ambiguous. This CDR3 region has 16 residues. Germline assignment: CDR1 SGHVS and CDR2 FQNEAQ. Trimming shortened V by 5 bases and J by 2 bases, and 18 bases separated the two germline ends. The CDR3: CASSAPRFGEQETQYF. As DNA, the CDR3 is TGTGCCAGCAGCGCACCCAGGTTCGGAGAGCAAGAGACCCAGTACTTC.

The V and J genes are TRBV7-9 and TRBJ2-1; no firm D call. The CDR3 is 11 amino acids. Trimming took 8 bases from V and 7 from J, leaving 9 bases between them. The germline V gene encodes CDR1 SEHNR and CDR2 FQNEAQ (reference sequence). The CDR3 sequence: CASLAANEQFF. CDR3 nucleotides: TGTGCCAGCCTGGCCGCGAATGAGCAGTTCTTC.

The rearrangement joins TRBV7-9 to TRBJ1-2, with 9 bases fitting TRBD1. Germline V lookup: CDR1 SEHNR, CDR2 FQNEAQ (reference sequence). Germline trimming cut 5 bases from V and 4 bases from J; bases unmatched to any gene: 8. CDR3 length: 15 residues. As DNA, the CDR3 is TGTGCCAGCAGCCCCTGGGACAGGGAGAGCTATGGCTACACCTTC. Amino acids: CASSPWDRESYGYTF.

Many counts were recorded for this clonotype. The J gene is TRBJ2-1, the V gene TRBV5-1; a weak D match, TRBD1 (5 bases). Germline CDR1 and CDR2: SGHRS and YFSETQ. There are 15 residues in the CDR3. Between the trimmed V and J ends, which lost 0 bases and 6 bases, there was a span of 13 bases. The CDR3 region has the DNA TGCGCCAGCAGCTTGGGGATTCGGCAGGGCAATGAGCAGTTCTTC. Protein: CASSLGIRQGNEQFF.

This clonotype was observed at least ten times. The chain joins TRBV12-3 or TRBV12-4 to TRBJ2-7, with TRBD2 identical over 7 bases. V trimming: 4 bases; J trimming: 2 bases; junction bases outside the gene matches: 8. The CDR3 is made up of 15 amino acids. CDR3 sequence: CASSWAPGGTYEQYF. CDR3 in DNA: TGTGCCAGCAGTTGGGCCCCGGGAGGTACCTACGAGCAGTACTTC.

V gene TRBV5-1 combines with J gene TRBJ1-1; D possibly corresponds to TRBD1 (5 bases). This CDR3 spans 15 amino acids. Germline V gene data show CDR1 as SGHRS and CDR2 as YFSETQ. V lost 0 bases, J lost 3 bases, and 12 bases lay in between. Here the CDR3 reads CASSLVGMGDTEAFF. The CDR3, as DNA: TGCGCCAGCAGCTTGGTAGGGATGGGGGACACTGAAGCTTTCTTT.

This rearrangement joins TRBV28 to TRBJ1-2; D gene ambiguous. V was clipped by 5 bases and J by 4 bases, with 14 bases between them. This CDR3 contains 14 residues. Germline CDR1 and CDR2: MDHEN and SYDVKM. Written as DNA, the CDR3 is TGTGCCAGCAGTCAAACCCGGGGATCCTATGGCTACACCTTC. Amino acids: CASSQTRGSYGYTF.